These 14 T cell receptor beta chains came from one sample sequenced in a study of T cell responses to AZD1222 COVID-19 vaccine. Repertoires were generated with immunoSEQ multiplex PCR, while TCRdb's copy carries only in-frame clones and drops some. The data show about 92,000 clones, with roughly 88% seen just once and about a fifth held by the top ten. Sequences were derived from peripheral blood, sampled on day 0 of AZD1222 vaccination. The receptor set was obtained from an adult in good health.

J is TRBJ2-3 and V is TRBV4-3; D remains ambiguous. This CDR3 is 19 amino acids long. Trimming shortened V by 2 bases and J by 0 bases, and 21 bases separated the two germline ends. Germline lookup yields CDR1 LGHNA and CDR2 YSLEER. CDR3 region: CASSQNLDGQMASTDTQYF. CDR3 DNA sequence: TGCGCCAGCAGCCAAAACTTGGACGGCCAAATGGCTAGCACAGATACGCAGTATTTT.

The chain links TRBV4-1 to TRBJ2-7; possibly TRBD1 or TRBD2 for D (5 bases each). V lost 1 base to trimming and J lost 3 bases, with 16 bases between them. Germline V gives CDR1 MGHRA, CDR2 YSYEKL. The CDR3 covers 16 residues. CDR3 residues: CASSQGGGRGNYEQYF. CDR3 bases: TGCGCCAGCAGCCAAGGTGGGGGTAGGGGTAACTACGAGCAGTACTTC.

In its sample, this clone was seen once. V and J are TRBV4-2 and TRBJ2-3; 9 bases are shared with TRBD2. The CDR3 is made up of 18 amino acids. CDR1 LGHNA and CDR2 YNFKEQ come from the germline V gene. The J segment lost 2 bases and the V segment lost 1 base, leaving 10 bases of the junction unmatched. The CDR3: CASSQAEGSGGPTDTQYF. The CDR3 DNA is TGTGCCAGCAGCCAAGCTGAGGGTAGCGGGGGTCCCACAGATACGCAGTATTTT.

The CDR3 DNA reads as TGTGCCAGTAGTCACGGGACAGGGGTACGTGGCTACACCTTC. This encodes CASSHGTGVRGYTF. The chain employs TRBV19 and TRBJ1-2; 10 nucleotides line up with TRBD1. Per the germline V gene, CDR1 is LNHDA and CDR2 is SQIVND (reference sequence). The CDR3 sequence is 14 residues long. J was trimmed by 7 bases and V by 5 bases; bases with no gene match: 7.

The J gene is TRBJ2-5, the V gene TRBV7-2; 7 bases are a match to TRBD2. There are 15 residues in the CDR3. The V gene end was trimmed by 5 bases and the J gene end by 5 bases; junction bases not matched to a gene: 11. CDR1 and CDR2 (germline): SGHTA, FQGNSA. The CDR3 DNA reads TGTGCCAGCAGCGCTTGGCGGGGGAGTTCGGAGACCCAGTACTTC. It encodes CASSAWRGSSETQYF.

This clone has just one count. The gene calls are TRBV19 and TRBJ2-7, with D perhaps TRBD2 (6 bases). V was cut by 3 bases and J by 5 bases, with 14 bases left in between. Germline CDR1 LNHDA, CDR2 SQIVND (reference sequence). This CDR3 is built from 14 residues. CDR3 amino acids: CASSIDRGRNEQYF. The CDR3, as DNA: TGTGCCAGTAGTATTGACCGGGGGAGGAACGAGCAGTACTTC. The full variable domain, completed using reference TRBV19 and TRBJ2-7, is DGGITQSPKYLFRKEGQNVTLSCEQNLNHDAMYWYRQDPGQGLRLIYYSQIVNDFQKGDIAEGYSVSREKKESFPLTVTSAQKNPTAFYLCASSIDRGRNEQYFGPGTRLTVT.

The chain joins TRBV23-1 to TRBJ2-5; D uncertain. TRBV23-1 is treated as an ORF (open reading frame) with a function not yet certain. Trimming shortened V by 0 bases and J by 3 bases, and 2 bases separated the two germline ends. CDR3 length equals 12 residues. Here the CDR3 DNA reads TGCGCCAGCAGTCAATCGGAAGAGACCCAGTACTTC. Translation gives CASSQSEETQYF.

The chain couples TRBV18 to TRBJ1-2, with D possibly TRBD1 on 6 matching bases. V was shortened by 4 bases and J by 2 bases, with 17 bases between the two germline ends. This CDR3 spans 16 amino acids. Germline lookup yields CDR1 KGHSH and CDR2 LQKENI. The CDR3 spells CASSQGSGTKNYGYTF. Written as DNA, the CDR3 is TGTGCCAGCTCACAAGGCTCCGGGACAAAAAACTATGGCTACACCTTC.

The chain carries TRBV5-8 and TRBJ1-3, with D possibly TRBD1 on 5 matching bases. CDR3 length: 15 amino acids. Germline V gives CDR1 SGHTS, CDR2 YDEGEE. V was cut by 5 bases and J by 0 bases, with 12 bases left in between. This CDR3 is CASSLGTISGNTIYF. For the CDR3, the DNA is TGTGCCAGCAGTCTAGGGACGATCTCTGGAAACACCATATATTTT. Supplemented by reference TRBV5-8 and TRBJ1-3, the full variable domain reads EAGVTQSPTHLIKTRGQQATLRCSPISGHTSVYWYQQALGLGLQFLLWYDEGEERNRGNFPPRFSGRQFPNYSSELNVNALELEDSALYLCASSLGTISGNTIYFGEGSWLTVV.

The chain recombines TRBV6-1 with TRBJ1-2, with 7 bases fitting TRBD1. The junction had 8 bases not matched to a gene; V was cut back by 3 bases and J by 1 base. This CDR3 is built from 16 residues. Looked up from germline, CDR1 is MNHNS and CDR2 is SASEGT. CDR3 in amino acids: CASSDVRGQHNYGYTF. In DNA form, the CDR3 reads TGTGCCAGCAGTGACGTGAGGGGACAGCATAACTATGGCTACACCTTC.

V is TRBV11-2 and J is TRBJ1-6; tentative D call: TRBD1 (5 bases). The germline gives CDR1 SGHAT, CDR2 FQNNGV. V gave up 1 base and J gave up 10 bases, with 14 bases separating them. The CDR3 covers 15 residues. Here the CDR3 DNA reads TGTGCCAGCAGCTTAGTTACAGGTACTGGATCACCCCTCCACTTT. Its translation: CASSLVTGTGSPLHF. The full variable domain, completed using reference TRBV11-2 and TRBJ1-6, is EAGVAQSPRYKIIEKRQSVAFWCNPISGHATLYWYQQILGQGPKLLIQFQNNGVVDDSQLPKDRFSAERLKGVDSTLKIQPAKLEDSAVYLCASSLVTGTGSPLHFGNGTRLTVT.

The chain couples TRBV6-5 to TRBJ2-3; no clear D gene. The CDR3 runs 13 residues. Trimming left V 5 bases short and J 6 bases short, with 12 bases between. Per the germline V gene, CDR1 is MNHEY and CDR2 is SVGAGI. The DNA of the CDR3 is TGTGCCAGCAGTAGGAGATATAGGGATACGCAGTATTTT. The encoded protein is CASSRRYRDTQYF.

The V gene is TRBV6-5, the J gene TRBJ1-2, with D perhaps TRBD1 (6 bases). Trimming took 0 bases from V and 1 from J, leaving 9 bases between them. Germline assignment: CDR1 MNHEY and CDR2 SVGAGI. The CDR3 extends over 15 amino acids. CDR3 bases: TGTGCCAGCAGTTACTCGGGGGCAGATAACTATGGCTACACCTTC. This gives the protein CASSYSGADNYGYTF.

The CDR3 spells CASSMRRQPQHF. CDR3 in DNA: TGTGCCAGTAGTATGCGGAGACAGCCCCAGCATTTT. The chain joins TRBV19 to TRBJ1-5; no reliable D call. The germline V gene has CDR1 LNHDA and CDR2 SQIVND (reference sequence). V was shortened by 3 bases and J by 7 bases, with 7 bases between the two germline ends. This CDR3 comprises 12 residues. Combining the CDR3 with reference TRBV19 and TRBJ1-5 gives the whole variable domain DGGITQSPKYLFRKEGQNVTLSCEQNLNHDAMYWYRQDPGQGLRLIYYSQIVNDFQKGDIAEGYSVSREKKESFPLTVTSAQKNPTAFYLCASSMRRQPQHFGDGTRLSIL.